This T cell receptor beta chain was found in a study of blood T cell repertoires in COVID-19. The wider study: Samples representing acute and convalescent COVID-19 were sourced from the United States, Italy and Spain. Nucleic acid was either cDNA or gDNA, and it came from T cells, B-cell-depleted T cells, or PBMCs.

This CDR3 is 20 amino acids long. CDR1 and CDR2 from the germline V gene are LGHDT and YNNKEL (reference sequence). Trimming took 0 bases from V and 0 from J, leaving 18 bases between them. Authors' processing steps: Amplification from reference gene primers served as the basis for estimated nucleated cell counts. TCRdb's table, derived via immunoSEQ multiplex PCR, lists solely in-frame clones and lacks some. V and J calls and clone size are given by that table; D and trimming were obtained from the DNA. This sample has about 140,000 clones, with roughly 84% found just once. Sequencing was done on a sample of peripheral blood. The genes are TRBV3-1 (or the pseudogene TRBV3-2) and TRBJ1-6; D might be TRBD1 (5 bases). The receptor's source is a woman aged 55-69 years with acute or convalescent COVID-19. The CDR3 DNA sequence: TGTGCCAGCAGCCAAGACCCCGACAGCCCGAGGAGCTCCTATAATTCACCCCTCCACTTT. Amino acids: CASSQDPDSPRSSYNSPLHF.